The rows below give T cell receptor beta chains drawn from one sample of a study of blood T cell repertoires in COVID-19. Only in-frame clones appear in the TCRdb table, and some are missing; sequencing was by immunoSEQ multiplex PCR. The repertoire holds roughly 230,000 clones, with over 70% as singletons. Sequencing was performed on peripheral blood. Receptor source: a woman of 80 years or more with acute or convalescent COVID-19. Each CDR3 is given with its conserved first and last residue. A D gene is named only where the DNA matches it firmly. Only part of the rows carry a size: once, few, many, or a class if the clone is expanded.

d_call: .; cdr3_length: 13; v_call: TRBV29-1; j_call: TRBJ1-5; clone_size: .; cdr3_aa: CSVVGRGDQPQHF; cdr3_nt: TGCAGCGTTGTTGGTCGGGGAGATCAGCCCCAGCATTTT
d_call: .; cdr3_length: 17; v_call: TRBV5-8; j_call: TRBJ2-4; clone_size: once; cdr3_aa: CASSLDRSHLAKNIQYF; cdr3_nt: TGTGCCAGCAGCTTGGACAGAAGCCACCTAGCCAAAAACATTCAGTACTTC
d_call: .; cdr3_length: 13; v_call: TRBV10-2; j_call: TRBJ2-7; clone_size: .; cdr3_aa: CASRDTVLYEQYF; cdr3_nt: TGCGCCAGCAGGGACACAGTACTTTACGAGCAGTACTTC
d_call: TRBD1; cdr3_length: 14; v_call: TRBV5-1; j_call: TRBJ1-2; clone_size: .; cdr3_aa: CASRRGPEGYGYTF; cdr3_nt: TGCGCCAGCAGGAGGGGGCCGGAGGGCTATGGCTACACCTTC
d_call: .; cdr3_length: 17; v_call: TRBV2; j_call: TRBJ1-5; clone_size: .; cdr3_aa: CASSAFTGSIGNQPQHF; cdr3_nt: TGTGCCAGCAGTGCGTTCACAGGATCGATTGGGAATCAGCCCCAGCATTTT
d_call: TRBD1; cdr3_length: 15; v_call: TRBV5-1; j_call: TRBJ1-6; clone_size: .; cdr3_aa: CASSLRQGGNSPLHF; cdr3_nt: TGCGCCAGCAGCCTACGACAGGGCGGGAACTCACCCCTCCACTTT
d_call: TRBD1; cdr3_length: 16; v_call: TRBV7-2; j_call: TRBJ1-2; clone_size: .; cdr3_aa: CASSPQSGQVAYGYTF; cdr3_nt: TGTGCCAGCAGCCCCCAATCGGGACAGGTTGCCTATGGCTACACCTTC
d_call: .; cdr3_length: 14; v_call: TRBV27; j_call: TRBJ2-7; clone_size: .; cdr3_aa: CASSYRDTYYEQYF; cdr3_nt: TGTGCCAGCAGTTATCGGGACACCTACTACGAGCAGTACTTC
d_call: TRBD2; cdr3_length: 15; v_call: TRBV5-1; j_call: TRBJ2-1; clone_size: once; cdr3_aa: CASFGLAGIDNEQFF; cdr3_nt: TGCGCCAGCTTCGGACTAGCGGGAATTGACAATGAGCAGTTCTTC
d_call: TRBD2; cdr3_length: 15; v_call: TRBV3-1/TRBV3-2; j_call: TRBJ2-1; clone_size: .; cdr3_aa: CASSLRREAYNEQFF; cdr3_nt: TGTGCCAGCAGCCTCCGGCGGGAGGCCTACAATGAGCAGTTCTTC
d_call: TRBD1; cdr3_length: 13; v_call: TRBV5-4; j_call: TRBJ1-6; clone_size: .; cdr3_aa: CASSLGERGQPDF; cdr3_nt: TGTGCCAGCAGCTTGGGAGAGAGGGGACAGCCCGACTTT
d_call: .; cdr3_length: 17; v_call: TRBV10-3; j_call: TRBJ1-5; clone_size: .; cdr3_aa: CAISEGTFPDSNQPQHF; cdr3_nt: TGTGCCATCAGTGAGGGGACATTTCCGGATAGCAATCAGCCCCAGCATTTT
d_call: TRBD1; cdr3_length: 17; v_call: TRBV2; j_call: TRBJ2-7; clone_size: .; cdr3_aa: CASRPSFGQGGLDEQYF; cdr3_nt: TGTGCCAGCAGACCCTCGTTCGGACAGGGAGGTCTCGACGAGCAGTACTTC
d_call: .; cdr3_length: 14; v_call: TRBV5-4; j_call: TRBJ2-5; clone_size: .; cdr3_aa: CASSLDVRGETQYF; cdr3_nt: TGTGCCAGCAGCCTCGACGTCAGGGGAGAGACCCAGTACTTC
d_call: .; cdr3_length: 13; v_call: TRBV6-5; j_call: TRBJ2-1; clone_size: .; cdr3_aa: CASSYQRGDEQFF; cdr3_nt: TGTGCCAGCAGTTACCAGCGTGGAGATGAGCAGTTCTTC
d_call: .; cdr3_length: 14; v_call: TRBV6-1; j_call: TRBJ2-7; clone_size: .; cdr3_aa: CASSEAPTIYEQYF; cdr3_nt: TGTGCCAGCAGTGAGGCGCCCACTATCTACGAGCAGTACTTC
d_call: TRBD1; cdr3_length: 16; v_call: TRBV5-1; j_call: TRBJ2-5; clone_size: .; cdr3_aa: CASSLMDRGFQETQYF; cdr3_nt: TGCGCCAGCAGCTTGATGGACAGGGGCTTCCAAGAGACCCAGTACTTC
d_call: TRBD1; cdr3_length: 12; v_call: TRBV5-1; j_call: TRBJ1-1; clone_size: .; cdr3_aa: CASSSDQGAGFF; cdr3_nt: TGCGCCAGCAGCTCGGACCAGGGGGCAGGTTTCTTT
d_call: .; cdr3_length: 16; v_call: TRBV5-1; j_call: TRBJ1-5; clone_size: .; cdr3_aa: CASSLGSGGVEQPQHF; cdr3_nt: TGCGCCAGCAGCTTGGGCTCTGGAGGGGTTGAGCAGCCCCAGCATTTT
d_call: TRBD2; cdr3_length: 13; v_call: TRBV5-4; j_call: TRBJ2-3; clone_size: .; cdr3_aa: CASSPGGVDTQYF; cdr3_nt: TGTGCCAGCAGCCCGGGAGGAGTGGATACGCAGTATTTT
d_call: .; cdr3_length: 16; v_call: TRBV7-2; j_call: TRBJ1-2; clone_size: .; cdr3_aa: CASSLDGVGANYGYTF; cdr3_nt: TGTGCCAGCAGCTTAGACGGGGTGGGGGCGAACTATGGCTACACCTTC
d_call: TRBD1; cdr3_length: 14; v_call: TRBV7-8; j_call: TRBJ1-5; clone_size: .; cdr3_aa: CASSLDRGNQPQHF; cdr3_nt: TGTGCCAGCAGCCTTGACAGGGGGAATCAGCCCCAGCATTTT
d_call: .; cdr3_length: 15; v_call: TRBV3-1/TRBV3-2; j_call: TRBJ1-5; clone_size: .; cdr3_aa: CASSQEASRIRAQHF; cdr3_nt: TGTGCCAGCAGCCAAGAGGCCTCCCGGATCAGGGCCCAGCATTTT
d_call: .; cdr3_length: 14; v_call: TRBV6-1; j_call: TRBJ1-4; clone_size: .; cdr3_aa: CASSEGLGNEKLFF; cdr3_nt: TGTGCCAGCAGTGAAGGGCTTGGTAATGAAAAACTGTTTTTT
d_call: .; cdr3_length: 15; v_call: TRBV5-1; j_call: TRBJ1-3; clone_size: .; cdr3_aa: CASSLGDTSGNTIYF; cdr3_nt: TGCGCCAGCAGCTTGGGGGACACCTCTGGAAACACCATATATTTT
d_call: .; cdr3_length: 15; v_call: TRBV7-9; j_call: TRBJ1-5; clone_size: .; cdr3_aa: CASSSLSTVNQPQHF; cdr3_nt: TGTGCCAGCAGCTCCCTATCGACAGTTAATCAGCCCCAGCATTTT
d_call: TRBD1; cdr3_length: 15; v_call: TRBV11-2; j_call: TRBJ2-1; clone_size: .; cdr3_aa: CASSLGGTGPTEQFF; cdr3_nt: TGTGCCAGCAGCTTAGGGGGGACAGGGCCCACAGAGCAGTTCTTC
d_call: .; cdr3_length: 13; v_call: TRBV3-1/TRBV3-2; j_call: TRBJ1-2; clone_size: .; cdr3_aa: CASSQDGGYGYTF; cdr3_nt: TGTGCCAGCAGCCAAGACGGAGGATATGGCTACACCTTC
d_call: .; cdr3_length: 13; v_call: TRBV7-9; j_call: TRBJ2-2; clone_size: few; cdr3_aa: CASSFANTGELFF; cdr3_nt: TGTGCCAGCAGCTTCGCGAACACCGGGGAGCTGTTTTTT
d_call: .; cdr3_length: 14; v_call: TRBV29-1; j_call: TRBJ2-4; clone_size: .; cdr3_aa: CSVEVGSWKNIQYF; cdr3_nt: TGCAGCGTTGAGGTCGGGAGTTGGAAAAACATTCAGTACTTC
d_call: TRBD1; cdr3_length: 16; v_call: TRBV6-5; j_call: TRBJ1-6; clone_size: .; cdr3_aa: CASSYLGTGGNSPLHF; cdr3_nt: TGTGCCAGCAGTTACCTCGGGACAGGGGGAAATTCACCCCTCCACTTT